Detailed here is one T cell receptor (beta chain). V was shortened by 0 bases and J by 3 bases, with 13 bases between the two germline ends. The CDR3 is made up of 15 amino acids. Germline CDR1 reads SGDLS; CDR2 reads YYNGEE. In the PCR, 60 Vbeta and 13 Jbeta primers were used. Repertoires were generated with immunoSEQ multiplex PCR, while TCRdb's copy carries only in-frame clones and drops some. The data contain hundreds of thousands of clones, 70% to 85% of them singletons. These data are taken from a study of cytomegalovirus exposure and HLA in healthy donors. The material sequenced was PBMCs. The J gene is TRBJ2-7, the V gene TRBV9, with a tentative D call TRBD2 (6 bases). The origin of this receptor is a woman aged 40 to 50 in good health and CMV-seronegative. In nucleotides, the CDR3 is TGTGCCAGCAGCGTAGGTGGGCGGGACTTCTACGAGCAGTACTTC. Amino acids: CASSVGGRDFYEQYF.